Below are 5 T cell receptor beta chains sequenced from a single sample in a study of blood T cell repertoires in COVID-19. The protocol was immunoSEQ multiplex PCR, while the TCRdb copy is restricted to in-frame clones and leaves out a portion. The table has some 160,000 clones, around four fifths seen once. The specimen sequenced was peripheral blood. Receptors were obtained from a woman at least 80 years old with COVID-19, enrolled during active disease.

This clone was detected only a few times. The chain uses TRBV3-1 (or the pseudogene TRBV3-2) and TRBJ1-1; TRBD1 is a possible D gene (5 bases). The V gene's germline CDR1 is LGHDT and CDR2 YNNKEL (reference sequence). The germline V and J ends were trimmed by 6 bases and 5 bases, with 19 bases remaining between them. The CDR3 extends over 15 amino acids. CDR3 sequence: CASSPGGGWKTEAFF. The CDR3 DNA is TGTGCCAGCAGTCCCGGGGGGGGTTGGAAAACTGAAGCTTTCTTT.

This clone came up a few times. The rearrangement joins TRBV28 to TRBJ1-1, with a possible D match to TRBD1 (5 bases). The germline gives CDR1 MDHEN, CDR2 SYDVKM. The CDR3 is 13 amino acids. The V gene lost 2 bases and the J gene lost 1 base, with 5 bases spanning the gap. CDR3 residues: CASSLQGNTEAFF. As DNA, the CDR3 is TGTGCCAGCAGTTTACAGGGGAACACTGAAGCTTTCTTT.

This chain's CDR3 is CATTGSYGYTF. CDR3 sequence (DNA): TGTGCCACCACAGGGAGCTATGGCTACACCTTC. The V gene is TRBV6-5, the J gene TRBJ1-2, with D possibly TRBD1 on 6 matching bases. V lost 10 bases, J lost 4 bases, and 10 bases lay in between. The CDR3 is 11 amino acids. Germline loops: CDR1 MNHEY, CDR2 SVGAGI.

This sequence joins TRBV6-5 and TRBJ2-1; TRBD2 aligns across 7 bases. This CDR3 contains 14 residues. Germline lookup yields CDR1 MNHEY and CDR2 SVGAGI. V trimming: 6 bases; J trimming: 0 bases; junction bases outside the gene matches: 2. The CDR3 bases are TGTGCCAGCAGGGAGCGGGGCTCCTACAATGAGCAGTTCTTC. This gives the protein CASRERGSYNEQFF.

J is TRBJ2-1 and V is TRBV7-3, with 11 nucleotides matching TRBD2. CDR1 and CDR2 from the germline V gene are SGHTA and FQGTGA. Trimming removed 5 bases from V and 4 bases from J; junction bases left unmatched: 10. The CDR3 is 17 residues long. The CDR3 DNA reads as TGTGCCAGCAGCGGTCACACCGGGACTAGCGGATACAATGAGCAGTTCTTC. It codes for CASSGHTGTSGYNEQFF.